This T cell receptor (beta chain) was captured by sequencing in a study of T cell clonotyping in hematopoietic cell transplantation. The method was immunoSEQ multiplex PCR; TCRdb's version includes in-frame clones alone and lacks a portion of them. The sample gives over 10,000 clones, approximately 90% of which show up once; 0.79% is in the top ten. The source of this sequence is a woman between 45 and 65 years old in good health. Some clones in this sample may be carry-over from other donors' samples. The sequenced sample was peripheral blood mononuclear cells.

The chain's CDR3 is CASIGNTEAFF. CDR3 nucleotide sequence: TGTGCCAGCATAGGGAACACTGAAGCTTTCTTT. The rearrangement uses TRBV6-5 and TRBJ1-1; the D is unclear. From germline, CDR1 is MNHEY and CDR2 SVGAGI. The V end was cut by 7 bases, the J end by 1 base, with 4 bases between. The CDR3 is 11 amino acids.